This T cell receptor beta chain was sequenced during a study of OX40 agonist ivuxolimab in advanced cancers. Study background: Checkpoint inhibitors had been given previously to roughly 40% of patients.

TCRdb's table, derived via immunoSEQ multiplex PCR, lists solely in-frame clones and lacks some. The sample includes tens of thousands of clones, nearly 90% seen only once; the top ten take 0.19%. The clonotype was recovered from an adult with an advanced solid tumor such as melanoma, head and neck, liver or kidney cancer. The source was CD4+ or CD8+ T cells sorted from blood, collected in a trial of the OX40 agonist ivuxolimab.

CDR3 nucleotide sequence: TGTGCCACCCAAAGGGACAGGGGTAATGGAAACACCATATATTTT. It specifies CATQRDRGNGNTIYF. The gene calls are TRBV10-3 and TRBJ1-3, with 10 positions matching TRBD1. The CDR3 is made up of 15 amino acids. The V gene end was trimmed by 10 bases and the J gene end by 3 bases; junction bases not matched to a gene: 9. The germline V gene has CDR1 ENHRY and CDR2 SYGVKD.